This T cell receptor beta chain was identified in a study of T-cell memory formation after mild COVID-19. In this sample, this clonotype turned up a few times. The V gene end was trimmed by 6 bases and the J gene end by 5 bases; junction bases not matched to a gene: 6. This CDR3 comprises 15 residues. Germline-derived CDR1 and CDR2 are SGHTA and FQGTGA. TCRdb reprocessed the 5' RACE reads with MiXCR, giving one entry per CDR3 protein. The sample has roughly 250,000 distinct CDR3 sequences; 15% to 20% are singletons. Sequencing input: PBMCs or a T cell subset sorted from them (not recorded which). The receptor was isolated from a young man who had mild COVID-19 (a few samples of this study predate the infection). Cell type and time point are not known. The chain combines TRBV7-3 with TRBJ2-1, with 11 bases aligning to TRBD2. The CDR3 reads CASRASGGLDNEQFF. The CDR3 nucleotides are TGTGCCAGCAGGGCTAGCGGGGGGTTGGACAATGAGCAGTTCTTC.